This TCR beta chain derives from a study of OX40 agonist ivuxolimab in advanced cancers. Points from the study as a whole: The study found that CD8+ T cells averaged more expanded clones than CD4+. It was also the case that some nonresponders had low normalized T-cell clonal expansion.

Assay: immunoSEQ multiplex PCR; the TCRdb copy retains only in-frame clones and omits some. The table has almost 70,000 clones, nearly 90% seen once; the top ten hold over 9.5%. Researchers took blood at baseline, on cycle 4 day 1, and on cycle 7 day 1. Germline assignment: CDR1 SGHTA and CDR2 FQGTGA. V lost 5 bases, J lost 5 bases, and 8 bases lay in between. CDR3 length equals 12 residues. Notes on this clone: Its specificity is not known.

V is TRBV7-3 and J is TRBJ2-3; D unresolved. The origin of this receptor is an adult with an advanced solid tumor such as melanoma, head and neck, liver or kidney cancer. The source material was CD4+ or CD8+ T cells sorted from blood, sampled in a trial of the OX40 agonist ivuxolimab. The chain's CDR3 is CASSHERDTQYF. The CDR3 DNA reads TGTGCCAGCAGCCACGAGAGAGATACGCAGTATTTT. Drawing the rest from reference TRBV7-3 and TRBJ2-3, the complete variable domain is GAGVSQTPSNKVTEKGKYVELRCDPISGHTALYWYRQSLGQGPEFLIYFQGTGAADDSGLPNDRFFAVRPEGSVSTLKIQRTERGDSAVYLCASSHERDTQYFGPGTRLTVL.